This entry concerns a single T cell receptor beta chain. The data were taken from a study of control samples from healthy donors and cancer patients. Clones were read by immunoSEQ multiplex PCR, and TCRdb kept only the in-frame ones, dropping some. The sample has some 100,000 clones; roughly 89% are singletons. This sequence was found in a human donor in good health. The donor label of this sample is uncertain. The source material was blood.

CDR3 sequence (DNA): TGTGCCAGCAGCTCCCGCGGGGGGGGCGCTTCGGACTATGGCTACACCTTC. This translates into CASSSRGGGASDYGYTF. The gene calls are TRBV7-8 and TRBJ1-2; a weak D match, TRBD1 (6 bases). Trimming cost V 4 bases and J 3 bases, with 21 bases left between them. The CDR3 covers 17 residues. Looked up from germline, CDR1 is SGHVS and CDR2 is FQNEAQ.